The present entry profiles one T cell receptor beta chain with its context. Its antigen is unidentified. TCRdb keeps only in-frame clones here, not all; method: immunoSEQ multiplex PCR. The sample holds about 26,000 clones; 83% are singletons and the top ten take more than 3%. The germline V gene has CDR1 SNHLY and CDR2 FYNNEI. CDR3 length: 13 amino acids. This record comes from a study of lymphopenia after photon versus proton radiotherapy. Overall study results and limits: Relative stability marked proton patients; photon patients lost diversity and naive cells. After lymphocyte nadir, photon-treated repertoires showed oligoclonal expansion, especially CD8+ Temra.

This rearrangement joins TRBV2 to TRBJ2-5; TRBD1 matches 7 bases. The J call could be wrong; TRBJ2-7 is a better fit for the DNA end. The sequencing here drew on peripheral blood, taken from a patient treated with photon-based radiotherapy. This receptor was identified in a woman aged 45-65 years with pancreatic cancer. CDR3: CASCFATGTEQYF. CDR3 DNA: TGTGCCAGCTGCTTCGCGACAGGGACCGAGCAGTACTTC.